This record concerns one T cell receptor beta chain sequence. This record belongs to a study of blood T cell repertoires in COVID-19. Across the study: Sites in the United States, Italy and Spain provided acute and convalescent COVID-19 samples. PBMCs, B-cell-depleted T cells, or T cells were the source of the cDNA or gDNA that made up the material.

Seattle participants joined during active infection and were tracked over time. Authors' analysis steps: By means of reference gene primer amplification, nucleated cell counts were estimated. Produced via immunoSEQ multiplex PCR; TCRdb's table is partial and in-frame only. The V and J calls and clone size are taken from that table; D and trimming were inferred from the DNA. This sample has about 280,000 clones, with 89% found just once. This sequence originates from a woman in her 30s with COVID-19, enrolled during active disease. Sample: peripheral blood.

In nucleotides, the CDR3 is TGCGCCAGCAGCCAAGTGGGGGGGGGCCTTGATGAGCAGTTCTTC. It codes for CASSQVGGGLDEQFF. The chain carries TRBV4-1 and TRBJ2-1; a possible D gene is TRBD2 (7 bases). CDR1 is MGHRA, CDR2 YSYEKL, per germline. The CDR3 totals 15 residues. Trimming took 1 base from V and 8 from J, leaving 15 bases between them.